The clone carrying this T cell receptor (beta chain) was seen only once. No antigen is known for it. The PCR used 60 Vbeta and 13 Jbeta primers. Method: immunoSEQ multiplex PCR; TCRdb's copy keeps in-frame clones and lacks some. The table records over 110,000 clones, 82% of them present only once. The sample originates from a study of cytomegalovirus exposure and HLA in healthy donors. Study-level information: From 150 million to 200 million T cells, an earlier analysis saw 117 million unique TCR beta sequences. As released early, the data held 70 million to 100 million unique TCRs from HLA-typed donors.

Study conclusions and caveats: Presence/absence results assume similar sequencing depth per donor, which may not hold.

The CDR3 sequence is 13 residues long. CDR1 and CDR2 from the germline V gene are SNHLY and FYNNEI. The V segment lost 6 bases and the J segment 5 bases; nucleotides outside the gene matches: 5. Specimen: PBMCs. This receptor was obtained from a male donor in good health and CMV-seronegative. The chain uses TRBV2 and TRBJ2-5; TRBD2 matches at 8 bases. This CDR3 is CASRDGGVETQYF. DNA for the CDR3: TGTGCCAGCAGGGACGGGGGGGTCGAGACCCAGTACTTC.